This TCR beta chain was profiled in a study of blood T cell repertoires in COVID-19. Study-wide background: Acute-phase and convalescent COVID-19 samples originated in the United States, Italy and Spain. PBMCs, B-cell-depleted T cells, or T cells provided the cDNA or gDNA that made up the material.

Source study methods: Reference gene primer amplification yielded estimated nucleated cell counts. Profiling relied on immunoSEQ multiplex PCR, and the TCRdb table lists in-frame clones only, not all of them. The V and J calls and clone size are taken from that table; D and trimming were inferred from the DNA. Among roughly 350,000 clones, roughly 90% were seen once, and the ten largest hold 3.5% to 4%. CDR3 size: 12 residues. The V gene's germline CDR1 is GTSNPN and CDR2 SVGIG (reference sequence). Trimming pared 1 base from V and 2 bases from J, leaving 5 bases between. This clonotype was obtained from a woman aged 45-60 years with active or convalescent COVID-19. The sequenced sample consisted of peripheral blood. The chain employs TRBV30 and TRBJ1-2; TRBD1 is a possible D gene (5 bases). The CDR3 loop reads CAWSEGNYGYTF. In DNA, the CDR3 is TGTGCCTGGAGTGAGGGGAACTATGGCTACACCTTC.